One TCR beta chain is described in this entry. This clonotype was found a few times. Its antigen remains unidentified. Qualities for individual bases were not recorded, and no much larger clone is one base off. Sequencing relied on an Illumina NovaSeq 6000. Using 5'RACE with constant-segment primers, TCRalpha and TCRbeta cDNA libraries were constructed, with sample barcodes and unique molecular identifiers added in the process. RNA was extracted from every sample with Trizol reagent. Library amplification was performed in two PCR steps, and a second sample barcode and Illumina TruSeq adapters were introduced in the second step. Libraries were sequenced on an Illumina NovaSeq with 2 x 150 bp paired-end reads. The published analysis was carried out like this. The reads were demultiplexed and collapsed into UMI-guided consensus sequences using migec v1.2.7. Using mixcr v2.1.11, the UMI consensuses were aligned to TRA and TRB V and J templates and assembled into clonotypes. A clonotype was counted as expanded or contracted only when both edgeR and NoisET called the clonotype significant, with the noise models trained on biological replicates. edgeR calls used a false discovery rate-adjusted p below 0.01 and a log2 fold-change threshold of 1. As an exploratory analysis of dynamics, max-normalized trajectories of the 1000 most abundant clonotypes were examined with PCA combined with hierarchical clustering. The CD4 or CD8 phenotype of responding clones was assigned using the separately sequenced CD4+ and CD8+ repertoires. TCRdb reprocessing: public reads trimmed at Q25 with fastp, clones called with MiXCR, in-frame beta chains kept. CDR3 protein duplicates are merged, each entry listing the most common genes and DNA. TCRdb's processing, not the authors' own work, is the source of the V and J calls. The sample includes tens of thousands of distinct CDR3 sequences, with approximately 7% observed a single time. Clones ranked in the top ten supply roughly 1.4% of the sample.

This entry is derived from a study of T-cell memory formation after mild COVID-19 (dated by TCRdb to about 2021). About the investigation overall: Most TCR sequence clusters were specific to one of the two donors. T-cell clones expanding and contracting after mild COVID-19 in a couple of donors were tracked by longitudinal TCRalpha and TCRbeta repertoire sequencing. The cohort comprised two young, previously healthy adult volunteers, one female and one male.

Ficoll-Paque density gradient centrifugation was used to isolate PBMCs. The CDR1 and CDR2 encoded by the germline V gene are SQVTM and ANQGSEA. Inclusive of the bounding cysteine and phenylalanine, the CDR3 is 12 residues long. Only the CDR3 part of the read is kept: 36 bases, read in frame from the first base. V is pared back by 4 bases and J by 5 bases, with 9 bases lying between the germline termini. What the work shows at the level of the full study, not this receptor alone: The second-wave clones that peaked on day 37 were not confirmed to be SARS-CoV-2 specific. Contracting CD4+ clones were located mainly in the CM and EM memory subsets, whereas CD8+ clones were found to be enriched in EMRA. Clones contracting from day 15 to 85 had balanced CD4/CD8 phenotypes, while a second wave expanding from day 15 to 37 was biased towards CD4+. The study included only two mild cases, and larger cohorts that include severe cases with pre-infection samples were judged to be necessary. Some responding clones were found in pre-infection memory, which suggests that pre-existing cross-reactive memory T cells took part in the SARS-CoV-2 response.

The receptor comes from a man aged 18 to 29 who had mild COVID-19 (a few samples of this study predate the infection). The sample titles of this study are shuffled in the database, so cell type and time point are left out; the donor was told from shared clones. The sequenced sample consisted of PBMCs or a T cell subset sorted from them (not recorded which). The chain is made from TRBV29-1 and TRBJ1-5; confidence is insufficient to name the D gene. The CDR3 reads CSVGELDQPQHF. In nucleotide form, the sequence is TGCAGCGTTGGAGAGTTGGATCAGCCCCAGCATTTT.